Listed below are T cell receptor beta chains from one sample, sequenced in a study of cytomegalovirus exposure and HLA in healthy donors. Repertoires were generated with immunoSEQ multiplex PCR, while TCRdb's copy carries only in-frame clones and drops some. The profile shows 210,000 or so clones, approximately 86% of them singletons. Sequencing used PBMCs. These receptors were collected from a young woman in good health and CMV-seronegative. Both conserved end residues are part of each CDR3.

J: TRBJ2-7; V: TRBV6-1; CDR3: CASSASGSGAYEQYF
J: TRBJ2-3; V: TRBV29-1; CDR3: CSVEDTVSTDTQYF
J: TRBJ2-1; V: TRBV28; CDR3: CASSLGTSGRAYNEQFF
J: TRBJ2-7; V: TRBV29-1; CDR3: CSVGTGVRGEQYF
J: TRBJ1-1; V: TRBV7-6; CDR3: CASSLVLGVMNTEAFF
J: TRBJ2-1; V: TRBV29-1; CDR3: CSGSGTSSSNEQFF
J: TRBJ1-1; V: TRBV7-8; CDR3: CASSSQGADTEAFF
J: TRBJ2-1; V: TRBV4-1; CDR3: CASSQEGIGRGSYNEQFF
J: TRBJ1-2; V: TRBV7-2; CDR3: CASSLALYGYTF
J: TRBJ2-6; V: TRBV28; CDR3: CASSTGGGANVLTF
J: TRBJ2-6; V: TRBV5-6; CDR3: CASSATASGANVLTF
J: TRBJ2-3; V: TRBV6-5; CDR3: CASSYDGRAGDTQYF
J: TRBJ2-2; V: TRBV18; CDR3: CASSPGGENTGELFF
J: TRBJ2-6; V: TRBV4-2; CDR3: CASSQDAGEGANVLTF
J: TRBJ2-7; V: TRBV18; CDR3: CASSSLGVAGGSSYEQYF
J: TRBJ1-5; V: TRBV7-9; CDR3: CASSLNRGWGQPQHF
J: TRBJ2-5; V: TRBV2; CDR3: CASGTVQETQYF
J: TRBJ2-3; V: TRBV5-1; CDR3: CASSLGLAVTDTQYF
J: TRBJ2-2; V: TRBV5-5; CDR3: CASSAGTGVTGELFF
J: TRBJ2-2; V: TRBV27; CDR3: CASSLAAGELFF
J: TRBJ2-1; V: TRBV27; CDR3: CASSSGQGANEQFF
J: TRBJ2-1; V: TRBV4-1; CDR3: CASSQAQLAGGHEQFF
J: TRBJ2-3; V: TRBV11-2; CDR3: CASTQEQGWTDTQYF
J: TRBJ2-3; V: TRBV29-1; CDR3: CSVEGKLNTDTQYF
J: TRBJ2-7; V: TRBV5-1; CDR3: CASSSGPGPTYEQYF
J: TRBJ1-4; V: TRBV7-2; CDR3: CASRFIGGGVHEKLFF
J: TRBJ2-1; V: TRBV28; CDR3: CASCLVGAYNEQFF
J: TRBJ1-2; V: TRBV7-3; CDR3: CASSSPTGEGYTF
J: TRBJ1-1; V: TRBV28; CDR3: CASSLTQGSTEAFF
J: TRBJ2-5; V: TRBV6-5; CDR3: CASSTTEQETQYF
J: TRBJ2-7; V: TRBV20-1; CDR3: CSATFGYEQYF
J: TRBJ1-1; V: TRBV19; CDR3: CASSTLRGTEAFF
J: TRBJ2-5; V: TRBV5-1; CDR3: CASSIDTQETQYF
J: TRBJ2-2; V: TRBV11-3; CDR3: CASSLAHGWTGELFF
J: TRBJ1-2; V: TRBV4-2; CDR3: CASSQVTRGDYGYTF
J: TRBJ2-7; V: TRBV4-2; CDR3: CASSQGFSLRGQQYEQYF
J: TRBJ2-1; V: TRBV4-2; CDR3: CASSQKKTTSGRHYNEQFF
J: TRBJ1-2; V: TRBV19; CDR3: CASSMGQTNYGYTF
J: TRBJ2-3; V: TRBV16; CDR3: CASSQANSAGTDTQYF
J: TRBJ2-7; V: TRBV28; CDR3: CASSSPMGQGAKYEQYF
J: TRBJ2-1; V: TRBV7-3; CDR3: CASALTGGRDEQFF
J: TRBJ2-1; V: TRBV27; CDR3: CASSFGTGKYNEQFF
J: TRBJ2-7; V: TRBV5-6; CDR3: CASSPAGSITYEQYF
J: TRBJ1-2; V: TRBV11-2; CDR3: CASSLAGRGVYGYTF
J: TRBJ2-5; V: TRBV30; CDR3: CAWNLNRGGETQYF
J: TRBJ2-3; V: TRBV19; CDR3: CASRRDRGADTQYF
J: TRBJ2-2; V: TRBV29-1; CDR3: CSVGQGSTGELFF
J: TRBJ1-1; V: TRBV11-2; CDR3: CASSNSYPGTEAFF
J: TRBJ1-2; V: TRBV4-1; CDR3: CASSQPIRQGHRSNYGYTF
J: TRBJ2-1; V: TRBV4-3; CDR3: CASSQVSGSYNEQFF
J: TRBJ2-7; V: TRBV27; CDR3: CASSLGEVGTGVVEQYF
J: TRBJ1-4; V: TRBV28; CDR3: CASSLWGTANEKLFF
J: TRBJ2-5; V: TRBV18; CDR3: CASSEMAGSASGETQYF